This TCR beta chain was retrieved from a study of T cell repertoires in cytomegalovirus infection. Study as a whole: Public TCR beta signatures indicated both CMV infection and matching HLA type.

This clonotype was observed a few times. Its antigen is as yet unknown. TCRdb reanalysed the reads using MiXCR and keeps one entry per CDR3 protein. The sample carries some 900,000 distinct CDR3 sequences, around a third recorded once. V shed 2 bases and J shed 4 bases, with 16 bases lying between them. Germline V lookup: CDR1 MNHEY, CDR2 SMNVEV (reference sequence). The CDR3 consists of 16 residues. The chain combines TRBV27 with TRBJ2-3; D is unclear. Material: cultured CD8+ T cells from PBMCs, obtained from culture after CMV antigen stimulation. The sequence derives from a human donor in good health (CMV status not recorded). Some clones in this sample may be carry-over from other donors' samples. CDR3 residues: CASSLEHPGVADTQYF. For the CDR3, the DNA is TGTGCCAGCAGTTTAGAACACCCGGGCGTCGCAGATACGCAGTATTTT.